The T cell receptor beta chain described here comes from a study of cytomegalovirus exposure and HLA in healthy donors. About the research overall: In a later analysis, the roughly 120 validation repertoires were reported to have used the same platform as the 600 to 700 first-cohort repertoires.

Sequencing was performed with immunoSEQ multiplex PCR; in TCRdb, only in-frame clones are kept and a portion is missing. The table has fewer than 200,000 clones, around nine tenths seen once. There are 14 residues in the CDR3. CDR1 is LNHNV, CDR2 YYDKDF, per germline (reference sequence). The V end lost 3 bases, the J end lost 7 bases, and 13 bases lay between the germline ends. A note on this clone: No antigen is known for it.

General observations from the study: TCR beta chains numbering 164 were designated cytomegalovirus-associated. The tendency of first-cohort TCR clusters to co-occur in the 90 to 150 validation repertoires was the finding of a later analysis. Rare TCR sequences dominated, though some public TCRs recurred in many donors.

The specimen was PBMCs. The chain recombines TRBV15 with TRBJ1-5; no reliable D call. The receptor's source is a man between 18 and 35 years old in good health and CMV-seropositive. Here the CDR3 DNA reads TGTGCCACCAGCAGGAGGGCCGCCGGACAGCCCCAGCATTTT. Amino acid sequence: CATSRRAAGQPQHF. Full variable domain (missing parts from reference TRBV15 and TRBJ1-5): DAMVIQNPRYQVTQFGKPVTLSCSQTLNHNVMYWYQQKSSQAPKLLFHYYDKDFNNEADTPDNFQSRRPNTSFCFLDIRSPGLGDTAMYLCATSRRAAGQPQHFGDGTRLSIL.